This T cell receptor beta chain was captured in a study of blood T cell repertoires in COVID-19. Study summary: Acute-phase and convalescent COVID-19 samples originated in the United States, Italy and Spain. The cDNA or gDNA used as material had been derived from T cells, B-cell-depleted T cells, or PBMCs.

Germline values: CDR1 SNHLY, CDR2 FYNNEI. The CDR3 is 15 residues long. After removal of 8 bases from V and 9 bases from J, the junction contained 14 bases not matched to a gene. As handled by the study authors: Using reference gene primer amplification, nucleated cell counts were estimated. Sequenced by immunoSEQ multiplex PCR; TCRdb stores in-frame clones only, minus some. V and J calls and clone size are given by that table; D and trimming were obtained from the DNA. The sample includes roughly 150,000 clones, about 80% of them seen just once. The sample consisted of peripheral blood. This TCR was recovered from a man between 60 and 75 years old with acute or convalescent COVID-19. The V call is TRBV2, the J call TRBJ2-1; 9 bases map to TRBD2. CDR3 in amino acids: CASVAGTSSLGEQFF. The DNA of the CDR3 is TGTGCCAGCGTCGCCGGGACTAGCAGTTTGGGTGAGCAGTTCTTC.